The 16 T cell receptor beta chains given below trace back to one sample, sequenced in a study of T-cell memory formation after mild COVID-19. TCRdb reprocessed the 5' RACE reads via MiXCR and lists one record per CDR3 protein. The sample lists about 150,000 distinct CDR3 sequences, roughly a quarter occurring once. Sequenced input: PBMCs or a T cell subset sorted from them (not recorded which). The origin of the receptors is an adult woman who had mild COVID-19 (a few samples of this study predate the infection). Cell type and time point are not known.

This clonotype was observed a handful of times. V usage is TRBV12-3 or TRBV12-4 and J usage is TRBJ1-2; 7 bases match TRBD1. This CDR3 has 16 amino acids. After removal of 5 bases from V and 4 bases from J, the junction contained 13 bases not matched to a gene. CDR3 in DNA: TGTGCCAGCAGTCGTATCGGAGAGGGGGCTACCTATGGCTACACCTTC. Protein product: CASSRIGEGATYGYTF.

The chain carries TRBV9 and TRBJ2-7; 14 bases map to TRBD2. The ends lost 4 bases at V and 2 bases at J; junction bases unmatched: 14. The CDR3 is 19 residues long. The germline CDR1 and CDR2 sequences are SGDLS and YYNGEE. The CDR3 DNA is TGTGCCAGCAGCCCTCGTCCGGGACTAGCGGGAGCGGATCCCTACGAGCAGTACTTC. This sequence encodes CASSPRPGLAGADPYEQYF.

Only a few counts were recorded for this clonotype. V gene TRBV20-1 combines with J gene TRBJ2-3; 11 bases align to TRBD2. Unmatched junction bases numbered 1, after V lost 5 bases and J lost 3 bases. The CDR3 sequence is 13 residues long. Germline-derived CDR1 and CDR2 are DFQATT and SNEGSKA (reference sequence). In DNA form, the CDR3 reads TGCAGTGCTGGGACTAGCGGAACAGATACGCAGTATTTT. It encodes CSAGTSGTDTQYF.

The chain joins TRBV27 to TRBJ2-7; 12 positions agree with TRBD2. Germline lookup yields CDR1 MNHEY and CDR2 SMNVEV (reference sequence). The CDR3 runs to 16 residues. Trimming cost V 5 bases and J 2 bases; bases outside gene matches: 7. DNA of the CDR3: TGTGCCAGCAGTAAAGGAGGACTAGCGGGACCCTACGAGCAGTACTTC. Residues: CASSKGGLAGPYEQYF.

The chain employs TRBV9 and TRBJ2-2; the D is unclear. The V gene lost 4 bases and the J gene lost 4 bases, with 8 bases spanning the gap. Germline V gene lookup returns CDR1 SGDLS and CDR2 YYNGEE. CDR3 size: 13 residues. CDR3 region: CASSPSITGELFF. Here the CDR3 DNA reads TGTGCCAGCAGCCCTAGTATCACCGGGGAGCTGTTTTTT.

This clonotype has a handful of counts. V usage is TRBV12-3 or TRBV12-4 and J usage is TRBJ2-3, with 10 bases aligning to TRBD2. The CDR3 is 16 residues long. V lost 6 bases and J lost 8; bases outside the gene matches: 14. The CDR3 sequence: CASSEGLAEIAATQYF. The DNA for the CDR3 is TGTGCCAGCAGCGAAGGACTAGCGGAGATCGCGGCTACGCAGTATTTT.

V usage is TRBV7-3 and J usage is TRBJ2-1; the match to TRBD1 covers 11 bases. The length of the CDR3 is 16 residues. V was clipped by 4 bases and J by 8 bases; unmatched bases: 10. Germline lookup yields CDR1 SGHTA and CDR2 FQGTGA. CDR3 nucleotide sequence: TGTGCCAGCAGCTCTGGACAGGGGGCGCTTGGGGATGAGCAGTTCTTC. Protein sequence: CASSSGQGALGDEQFF.

This clonotype has just a few counts. The chain carries TRBV3-1 and TRBJ1-5; D ambiguous. The CDR3 has 15 amino acids. Per germline, CDR1 LGHDT and CDR2 YNNKEL (reference sequence). The germline V and J ends were trimmed by 0 bases and 5 bases, with 11 bases remaining between them. The CDR3 nucleotides are TGTGCCAGCAGCCAAGATGAAGGTACCGATCAGCCCCAGCATTTT. Its translation is CASSQDEGTDQPQHF.

This clonotype was detected many times. This sequence joins TRBV7-9 and TRBJ2-7; D gene uncertain. Germline V CDR1 and CDR2: SEHNR, FQNEAQ (reference sequence). The V end lost 0 bases, the J end lost 4 bases, and 4 bases lay between the germline ends. The CDR3 sequence is 12 residues long. The CDR3, as DNA: TGTGCCAGCAGCTTAGCGGCATACGAGCAGTACTTC. Translating gives CASSLAAYEQYF.

This clonotype was detected a few times. The chain employs TRBV20-1 and TRBJ1-5; the match to TRBD1 covers 7 bases. Trimming removed 2 bases from V and 6 bases from J; junction bases left unmatched: 4. The CDR3 is 13 amino acids. Germline V CDR1 and CDR2: DFQATT, SNEGSKA (reference sequence). The DNA of the CDR3 is TGCAGTGCTAGAACTCACAGGGGTCAGCCCCAGCATTTT. Translating it yields CSARTHRGQPQHF.

The V call is TRBV20-1, the J call TRBJ2-7; perhaps TRBD2 as D (5 bases). Trimming took off 0 bases at V and 0 bases at J, with 12 bases between the two ends. Germline CDR1 is DFQATT and CDR2 is SNEGSKA (reference sequence). CDR3 size: 15 residues. CDR3 in amino acids: CSARDIGISSYEQYF. Here the CDR3 DNA reads TGCAGTGCTAGAGACATCGGGATTTCCTCCTACGAGCAGTACTTC.

The chain couples TRBV12-3 or TRBV12-4 to TRBJ1-2, with D possibly TRBD1 on 6 matching bases. The CDR3 loop spans 13 amino acids. The ends were cut back, 6 bases at V and 5 bases at J, with 13 bases in the middle. CDR3 sequence: CASSTTGRYGYTF. The CDR3 DNA reads as TGTGCCAGCAGCACCACAGGGAGGTATGGCTACACCTTC.

This clonotype was picked up a small number of times. The chain couples TRBV4-1 to TRBJ2-5, with D perhaps TRBD2 (6 bases). Germline values: CDR1 MGHRA, CDR2 YSYEKL. The V and J ends lost 0 bases and 5 bases respectively, with 10 bases between them. CDR3 size: 14 residues. The CDR3 region has the DNA TGCGCCAGCAGCCAAGATTCGGAGGGGGAGACCCAGTACTTC. It translates to CASSQDSEGETQYF.

The chain carries TRBV13 and TRBJ2-1; 7 bases agree with TRBD1. The CDR3 is made up of 14 amino acids. V shed 10 bases and J 3 bases; nucleotides not matched to a gene: 9. Germline assignment: CDR1 PRHDT and CDR2 FYEKMQ (reference sequence). The CDR3 DNA sequence: TGTGCCACCTCATCCGGGACAGACTACAATGAGCAGTTCTTC. It encodes CATSSGTDYNEQFF.

The table lists this clonotype with many counts. The genes are TRBV6-2 or TRBV6-3 and TRBJ1-2; D might be TRBD1 (5 bases). Germline V gene sequence: CDR1 MNHEY, CDR2 SVGEGT. CDR3 length: 13 amino acids. V was clipped by 2 bases and J by 2 bases, with 6 bases between them. CDR3 sequence: CASSYRDNYGYTF. The CDR3 DNA follows: TGTGCCAGCAGTTACCGGGACAACTATGGCTACACCTTC.

The J gene is TRBJ2-3, the V gene TRBV6-5; 10 positions agree with TRBD1. The length of the CDR3 is 15 residues. The germline V gene has CDR1 MNHEY and CDR2 SVGAGI. The V gene end was trimmed by 6 bases and the J gene end by 6 bases; junction bases not matched to a gene: 9. The CDR3 region is CASRPGTGVMDTQYF. The CDR3 coding sequence is TGTGCCAGCAGACCAGGGACAGGGGTTATGGATACGCAGTATTTT.